This TCR beta chain stems from a study of OX40 agonist ivuxolimab in advanced cancers. Study-level findings and limits: Both blood CD4+ and CD8+ T cells showed clonal growth by week 6 at 0.1 to 3.0 mg/kg. Average numbers of expanded clones were greater in CD8+ T cells than in CD4+.

About this clone itself: What it binds is not known.

Assay: immunoSEQ multiplex PCR; the TCRdb copy retains only in-frame clones and omits some. This sample has roughly 70,000 clones, with roughly 86% found just once. From germline, CDR1 is SEHNR and CDR2 FQNEAQ (reference sequence). The CDR3 consists of 16 residues. With V trimmed by 5 bases and J by 6 bases, 13 bases remained unmatched. The V call is TRBV7-9, the J call TRBJ2-1; the match to TRBD1 covers 7 bases. Here the sequenced sample was CD4+ or CD8+ T cells sorted from blood, taken in a trial of the OX40 agonist ivuxolimab. This receptor was identified in an adult with an advanced solid tumor such as melanoma, head and neck, liver or kidney cancer. Written as DNA, the CDR3 is TGTGCCAGCAGCAGTGCTCCGGGACAGTTAACCAATGAGCAGTTCTTC. Translating gives CASSSAPGQLTNEQFF. The full variable domain, its missing parts supplied by reference TRBV7-9 and TRBJ2-1, is DTGVSQNPRHKITKRGQNVTFRCDPISEHNRLYWYRQTLGQGPEFLTYFQNEAQLEKSRLLSDRFSAERPKGSFSTLEIQRTEQGDSAMYLCASSSAPGQLTNEQFFGPGTRLTVL.